The 12 T cell receptor beta chains given below trace back to one sample, sequenced in a study of OX40 agonist ivuxolimab in advanced cancers. Assay used: immunoSEQ multiplex PCR; TCRdb lists only in-frame clones, some missing. The table records approximately 43,000 clones, about 83% of them present only once. The source was CD4+ or CD8+ T cells sorted from blood, collected in a trial of the OX40 agonist ivuxolimab. The receptors originated from an adult with an advanced solid tumor such as melanoma, head and neck, liver or kidney cancer.

As for this clone: This sample also contains other DNA sequences that code for the same CDR3. The V gene is TRBV28, the J gene TRBJ1-4, with 8 nucleotides matching TRBD1. The CDR3 has 15 residues. Germline V lookup: CDR1 MDHEN, CDR2 SYDVKM. The V gene end was trimmed by 6 bases and the J gene end by 3 bases; junction bases not matched to a gene: 6. CDR3 residues: CASSTQGAANEKLFF. The CDR3 DNA reads as TGTGCCAGCAGCACCCAGGGGGCGGCTAATGAAAAACTGTTTTTT. The full variable domain, with the rest looked up from reference TRBV28 and TRBJ1-4, is DVKVTQSSRYLVKRTGEKVFLECVQDMDHENMFWYRQDPGLGLRLIYFSYDVKMKEKGDIPEGYSVSREKKERFSLILESASTNQTSMYLCASSTQGAANEKLFFGSGTQLSVL.

This clone was found once. The CDR3: CASSPDPASGQGKLFF. CDR3 bases: TGTGCCAGCTCACCGGACCCAGCCTCCGGGCAGGGAAAACTGTTTTTT. This rearrangement joins TRBV18 to TRBJ1-4; a weak D match, TRBD1 (5 bases). V lost 3 bases and J lost 10, with 21 bases in between. The CDR3 totals 16 residues. Germline V CDR1 and CDR2: KGHSH, LQKENI.

CDR3 region: CASSLRGGAGTDTQYF. The CDR3 DNA reads as TGTGCCAGCAGCTTAAGGGGCGGGGCAGGGACAGATACGCAGTATTTT. The V and J genes are TRBV7-3 and TRBJ2-3; D is possibly TRBD2 (6 bases). The CDR3 spans 16 residues. The V gene lost 1 base and the J gene lost 3 bases, with 14 bases spanning the gap. From germline, CDR1 is SGHTA and CDR2 FQGTGA.

This clone was detected only a few times. This chain connects TRBV5-1 to TRBJ2-2, with 11 bases that match TRBD2. This CDR3 region has 17 residues. Germline V CDR1 and CDR2: SGHRS, YFSETQ. The trim removed 0 bases at V and 3 bases at J, leaving 4 bases unmatched. The CDR3 region is CASSLDSGRADTGELFF. The CDR3 coding sequence is TGCGCCAGCAGCTTGGATAGCGGGAGGGCGGACACCGGGGAGCTGTTTTTT.

This chain joins TRBV6-1 and TRBJ1-3; D gene unclear. V was pared by 2 bases and J by 1 base, with 0 bases between. Germline lookup yields CDR1 MNHNS and CDR2 SASEGT. The length of the CDR3 is 12 residues. CDR3 loop: CASSESGNTIYF. In DNA, the CDR3 is TGTGCCAGCAGTGAATCTGGAAACACCATATATTTT.

V and J are TRBV10-3 and TRBJ2-7; no clear D gene. The ends were cut back, 3 bases at V and 1 base at J, with 13 bases in the middle. The length of the CDR3 is 15 residues. In germline, CDR1 is ENHRY, CDR2 SYGVKD. The CDR3 sequence is CAISDPGAFSYEQYF. Written as DNA, the CDR3 is TGTGCCATCAGTGATCCGGGCGCCTTTTCCTACGAGCAGTACTTC.

This clone was counted a few times. This chain connects TRBV2 to TRBJ1-5; no definite D call. Between the trimmed V and J ends, which lost 3 bases and 3 bases, there was a span of 18 bases. Germline V gives CDR1 SNHLY, CDR2 FYNNEI. This CDR3 has 17 amino acids. As DNA, the CDR3 is TGTGCCAGCAGTGATGGGTCCACGTTTCCTTACAATCAGCCCCAGCATTTT. It specifies CASSDGSTFPYNQPQHF.

This rearrangement joins TRBV10-3 to TRBJ1-1, with D perhaps matching TRBD1 (5 bases). The CDR3 is 11 residues long. Trimming removed 0 bases at V and 10 bases at J, with 6 bases between. Germline lookup yields CDR1 ENHRY and CDR2 SYGVKD. Here the CDR3 DNA reads TGTGCCATCAGTGAGTCTAGGGGAGCTTTCTTT. Amino acid sequence: CAISESRGAFF.

The rearrangement uses TRBV19 and TRBJ2-7; D may be TRBD1 (6 bases). Germline V gene lookup returns CDR1 LNHDA and CDR2 SQIVND (reference sequence). V was cut by 5 bases and J by 7 bases, with 24 bases left in between. This CDR3 spans 16 amino acids. Here the CDR3 reads CASSARTGTSRVEQYF. The CDR3 nucleotides are TGTGCCAGTAGTGCAAGAACCGGGACATCAAGGGTTGAGCAGTACTTC. Filled out from reference TRBV19 and TRBJ2-7, the complete variable domain reads DGGITQSPKYLFRKEGQNVTLSCEQNLNHDAMYWYRQDPGQGLRLIYYSQIVNDFQKGDIAEGYSVSREKKESFPLTVTSAQKNPTAFYLCASSARTGTSRVEQYFGPGTRLTVT.

CDR3 region: CASSLERDREAFF. DNA for the CDR3: TGTGCCAGCAGCTTAGAAAGGGACAGGGAAGCTTTCTTT. This chain connects TRBV7-8 to TRBJ1-1; 8 bases are a match to TRBD1. The CDR3 has 13 residues. Germline CDR1 is SGHVS and CDR2 is FQNEAQ. V lost 1 base and J lost 8; bases outside the gene matches: 3.

CDR3 residues: CASSQTSGASYEQYF. CDR3 nucleotides: TGTGCCAGCAGTCAGACTAGCGGAGCCTCCTACGAGCAGTACTTC. J is TRBJ2-7 and V is TRBV7-8; 9 bases are a match to TRBD2. The CDR3 has 15 residues. Germline CDR1 SGHVS, CDR2 FQNEAQ. Losses at the gene ends were 6 bases for V and 0 bases for J; bases not matched to a gene: 6. Full variable domain (remainder filled in from reference TRBV7-8 and TRBJ2-7): GAGVSQSPRYKVAKRGQDVALRCDPISGHVSLFWYQQALGQGPEFLTYFQNEAQLDKSGLPSDRFFAERPEGSVSTLKIQRTQQEDSAVYLCASSQTSGASYEQYFGPGTRLTVT.

In its sample, this clone was seen a few times. The chain combines TRBV7-8 with TRBJ2-2, with D perhaps given as TRBD1 or TRBD2 (6 bases each). The CDR3 sequence is 16 residues long. Germline V gene sequence: CDR1 SGHVS, CDR2 FQNEAQ. V was shortened by 4 bases and J by 5 bases, with 17 bases between the two germline ends. CDR3 protein: CASSSQGGGRTGELFF. Here the CDR3 DNA reads TGTGCCAGCAGCTCCCAAGGAGGGGGAAGGACCGGGGAGCTGTTTTTT.